This T cell receptor (beta chain) was recorded in a study of blood T cells in healthy people across ages. A second PCR, run for about 6 to 11 cycles, used a sample-barcoded 5' primer plus a J-beta primer mix. TCRdb re-called the 5' RACE reads with MiXCR, one entry per CDR3 protein. The sample lists about 1 million distinct CDR3 sequences; 40% to 55% were seen once. This clonotype has just one count. The CDR3 extends over 15 amino acids. V was trimmed by 0 bases and J by 7 bases, leaving 15 bases between them. The V gene's germline CDR1 is LGHDT and CDR2 YNNKEL (reference sequence). This chain uses TRBV3-1 with TRBJ2-5; possibly TRBD2 for D (7 bases). The source material was blood. The origin of this receptor is a woman aged 60-70 years in good health. In DNA form, the CDR3 reads TGTGCCAGCAGCCAAGAGGGGGGGCTGGCGGTGACCCAGTACTTC. Amino acids: CASSQEGGLAVTQYF.